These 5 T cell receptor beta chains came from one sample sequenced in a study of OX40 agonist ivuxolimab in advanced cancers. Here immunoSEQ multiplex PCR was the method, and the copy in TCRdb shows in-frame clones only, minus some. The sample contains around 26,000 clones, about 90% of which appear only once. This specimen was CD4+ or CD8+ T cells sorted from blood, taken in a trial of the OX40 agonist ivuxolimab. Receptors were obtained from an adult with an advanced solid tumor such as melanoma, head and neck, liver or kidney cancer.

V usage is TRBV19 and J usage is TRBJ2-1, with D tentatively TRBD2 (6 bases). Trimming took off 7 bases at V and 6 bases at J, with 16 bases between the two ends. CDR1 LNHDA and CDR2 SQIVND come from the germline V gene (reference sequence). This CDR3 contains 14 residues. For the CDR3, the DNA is TGTGCCAGTATGCCGAACCGGGGGATCAATGAGCAGTTCTTC. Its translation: CASMPNRGINEQFF.

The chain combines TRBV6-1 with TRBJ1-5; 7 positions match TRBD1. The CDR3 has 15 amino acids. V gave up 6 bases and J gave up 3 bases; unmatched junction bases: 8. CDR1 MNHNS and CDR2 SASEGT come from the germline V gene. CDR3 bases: TGTGCCAGCAGGGGGACAGAGGAGGCCAATCAGCCCCAGCATTTT. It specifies CASRGTEEANQPQHF.

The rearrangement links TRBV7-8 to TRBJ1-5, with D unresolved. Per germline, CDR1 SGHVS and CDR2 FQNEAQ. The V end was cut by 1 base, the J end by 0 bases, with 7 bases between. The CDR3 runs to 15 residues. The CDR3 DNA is TGTGCCAGCAGCTTAGACGGGTCTAGCAATCAGCCCCAGCATTTT. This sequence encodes CASSLDGSSNQPQHF.

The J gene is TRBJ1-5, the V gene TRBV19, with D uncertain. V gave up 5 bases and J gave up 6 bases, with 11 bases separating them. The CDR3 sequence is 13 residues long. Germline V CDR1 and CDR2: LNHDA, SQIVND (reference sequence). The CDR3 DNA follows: TGTGCCAGTAGTGTGGGGTACATTCAGCCCCAGCATTTT. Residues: CASSVGYIQPQHF.

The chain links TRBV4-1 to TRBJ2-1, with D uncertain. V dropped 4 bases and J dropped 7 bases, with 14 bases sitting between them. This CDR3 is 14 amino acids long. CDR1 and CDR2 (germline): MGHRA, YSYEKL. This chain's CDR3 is CASSPVMANNEQFF. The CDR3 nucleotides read TGCGCCAGCAGCCCGGTTATGGCTAATAATGAGCAGTTCTTC.